This entry features one T cell receptor (beta chain) sequence. What it binds is unknown. The sample comes from a study of vaccination effects on CD4 cells after COVID-19. About the study: Both of the two convalescent patients gave a sample, one 16 days and one a week before vaccination. Study observations and caveats: Vaccine- and infection-induced clones showed marked clonal contraction late following vaccination.

Sequencing used immunoSEQ multiplex PCR; TCRdb keeps in-frame clones, though not all of them. The sample yields roughly 27,000 clones, 65% to 80% seen once. Under the ViraFEST assay, PBMC were stimulated with viral peptide pools so that antigen-specific CD4+ T cells expanded. Sequencing was performed afterwards. Having been cultured for around nine days, the cells underwent CD4+ T cell isolation. The person was diagnosed with PCR-confirmed SARS-CoV-2 infection between March and December 2020. For each well, two million PBMC were cultured with 10 IU/ml IL-2 and about 11 ug/ml peptides. Days 3 and 7 saw half the medium replaced with IL-2 medium. With V trimmed by 8 bases and J by 4 bases, 6 bases remained unmatched. Germline assignment: CDR1 LNHDA and CDR2 SQIVND (reference sequence). CDR3 length: 14 amino acids.

Specimen: CD4+ T cells from PBMCs cultured with HCoV-NL63 spike peptides, collected before COVID-19 vaccination. The receptor's source is a human donor who had a prior SARS-CoV-2 infection. The rearrangement uses TRBV19 and TRBJ2-2; 8 bases line up with TRBD1. The CDR3 sequence: CASSNRGSTGELFF. The CDR3 DNA follows: TGTGCCAGTTCAAACAGGGGGAGCACCGGGGAGCTGTTTTTT.